This T cell receptor (beta chain) was recorded in a study of T-cell memory formation after mild COVID-19. As for the study in general: Largely, TCR clusters stayed within a single donor. General study results and limits: The authors did not confirm SARS-CoV-2 specificity of second-wave clones peaking day 37.

Details on this clonotype: Its specificity is unknown.

V was trimmed by 2 bases and J by 0 bases, leaving 14 bases between them. Per the germline V gene, CDR1 is DFQATT and CDR2 is SNEGSKA (reference sequence). CDR3 length: 15 amino acids. A 5'RACE reaction primed in the constant segment made cDNA libraries of TCR alpha and TCR beta, and these carried sample barcodes and UMIs. TCRdb passed the 5' RACE reads through MiXCR, listing each CDR3 protein once. The sample lists 300,000 to 350,000 distinct CDR3 sequences, just under 20% occurring once. The chain combines TRBV20-1 with TRBJ2-7, with a weak D call TRBD2 (6 bases). Sequenced sample: PBMCs or a T cell subset sorted from them (not recorded which). The sequence derives from a young man who had mild COVID-19 (a few samples of this study predate the infection). Cell type and time point are not known. CDR3 amino acids: CSARTPGTPSYEQYF. The CDR3 DNA follows: TGCAGTGCTAGAACTCCCGGGACTCCCTCCTACGAGCAGTACTTC.